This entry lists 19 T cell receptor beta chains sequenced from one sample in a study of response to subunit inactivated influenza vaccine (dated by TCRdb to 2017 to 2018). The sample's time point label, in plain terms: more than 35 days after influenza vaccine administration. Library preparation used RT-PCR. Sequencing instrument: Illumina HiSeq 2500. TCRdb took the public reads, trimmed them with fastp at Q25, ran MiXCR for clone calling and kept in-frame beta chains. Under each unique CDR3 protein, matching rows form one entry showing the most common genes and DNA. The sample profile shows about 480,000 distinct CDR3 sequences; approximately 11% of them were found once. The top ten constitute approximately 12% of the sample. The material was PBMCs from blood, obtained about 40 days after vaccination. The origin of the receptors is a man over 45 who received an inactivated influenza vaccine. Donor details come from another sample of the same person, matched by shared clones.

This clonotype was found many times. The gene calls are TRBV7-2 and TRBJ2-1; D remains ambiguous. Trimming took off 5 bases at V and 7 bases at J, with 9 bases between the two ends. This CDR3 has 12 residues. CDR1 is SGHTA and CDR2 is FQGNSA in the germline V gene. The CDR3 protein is CASSVTVNEQFF. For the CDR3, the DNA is TGTGCCAGCAGCGTGACGGTGAATGAGCAGTTCTTC.

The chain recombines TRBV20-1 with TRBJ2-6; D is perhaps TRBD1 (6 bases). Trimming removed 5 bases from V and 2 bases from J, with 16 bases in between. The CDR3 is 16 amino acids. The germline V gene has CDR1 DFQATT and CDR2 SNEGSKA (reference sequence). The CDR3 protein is CSAARGSPAGANVLTF. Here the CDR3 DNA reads TGCAGTGCTGCCAGGGGCTCTCCCGCTGGGGCCAACGTCCTGACTTTC.

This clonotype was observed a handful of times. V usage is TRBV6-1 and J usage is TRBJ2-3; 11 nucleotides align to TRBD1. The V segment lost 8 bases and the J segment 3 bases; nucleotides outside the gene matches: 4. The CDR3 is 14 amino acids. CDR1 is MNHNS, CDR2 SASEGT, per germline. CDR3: CASWDRGRTDTQYF. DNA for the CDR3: TGTGCCAGCTGGGACAGGGGGAGAACAGATACGCAGTATTTT.

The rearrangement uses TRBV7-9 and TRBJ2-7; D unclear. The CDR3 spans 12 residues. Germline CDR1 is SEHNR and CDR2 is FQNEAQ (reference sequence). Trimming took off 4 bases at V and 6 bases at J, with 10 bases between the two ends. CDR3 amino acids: CASSSAPTEQYF. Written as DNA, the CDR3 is TGTGCCAGCAGCTCGGCACCCACCGAGCAGTACTTC.

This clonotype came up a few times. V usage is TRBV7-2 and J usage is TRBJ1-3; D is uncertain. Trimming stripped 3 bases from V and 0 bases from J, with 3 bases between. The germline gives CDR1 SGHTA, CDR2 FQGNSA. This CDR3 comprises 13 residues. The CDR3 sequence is CASSFPSGNTIYF. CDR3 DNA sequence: TGTGCCAGCAGCTTCCCCTCTGGAAACACCATATATTTT.

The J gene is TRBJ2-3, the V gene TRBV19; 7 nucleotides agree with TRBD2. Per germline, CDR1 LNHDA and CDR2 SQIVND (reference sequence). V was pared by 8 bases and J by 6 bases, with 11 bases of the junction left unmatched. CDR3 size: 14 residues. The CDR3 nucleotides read TGTGCCAGTCTTGGAAGAGCGGGAAGGGATACGCAGTATTTT. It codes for CASLGRAGRDTQYF. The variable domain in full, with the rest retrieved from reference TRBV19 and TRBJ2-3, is DGGITQSPKYLFRKEGQNVTLSCEQNLNHDAMYWYRQDPGQGLRLIYYSQIVNDFQKGDIAEGYSVSREKKESFPLTVTSAQKNPTAFYLCASLGRAGRDTQYFGPGTRLTVL.

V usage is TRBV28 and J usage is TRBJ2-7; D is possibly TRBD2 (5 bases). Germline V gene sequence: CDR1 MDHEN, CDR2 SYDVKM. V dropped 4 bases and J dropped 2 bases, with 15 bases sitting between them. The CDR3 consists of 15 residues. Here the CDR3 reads CASSSSGLVTYEQYF. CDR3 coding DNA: TGTGCCAGCAGTTCCTCCGGACTGGTAACCTACGAGCAGTACTTC. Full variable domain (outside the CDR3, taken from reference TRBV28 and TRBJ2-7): DVKVTQSSRYLVKRTGEKVFLECVQDMDHENMFWYRQDPGLGLRLIYFSYDVKMKEKGDIPEGYSVSREKKERFSLILESASTNQTSMYLCASSSSGLVTYEQYFGPGTRLTVT.

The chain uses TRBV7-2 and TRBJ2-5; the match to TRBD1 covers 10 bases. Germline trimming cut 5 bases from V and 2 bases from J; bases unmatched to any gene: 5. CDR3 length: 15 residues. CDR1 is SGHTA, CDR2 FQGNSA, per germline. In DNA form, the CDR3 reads TGTGCCAGCAGCCGGGACAGGGGAAGACAAGAGACCCAGTACTTC. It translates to CASSRDRGRQETQYF.

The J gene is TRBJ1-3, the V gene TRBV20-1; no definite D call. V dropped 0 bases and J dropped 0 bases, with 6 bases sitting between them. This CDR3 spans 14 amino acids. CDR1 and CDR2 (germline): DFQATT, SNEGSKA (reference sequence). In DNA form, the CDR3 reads TGCAGTGCTAGAGACCCCTTCTCTGGAAACACCATATATTTT. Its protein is CSARDPFSGNTIYF.

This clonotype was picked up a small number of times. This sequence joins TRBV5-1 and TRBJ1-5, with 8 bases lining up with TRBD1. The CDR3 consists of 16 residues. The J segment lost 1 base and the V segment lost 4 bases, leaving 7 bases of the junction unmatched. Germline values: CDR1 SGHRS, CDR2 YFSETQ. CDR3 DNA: TGCGCCAGCAGCGAAGGAACAGGGGGGAGCAATCAGCCCCAGCATTTT. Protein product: CASSEGTGGSNQPQHF.

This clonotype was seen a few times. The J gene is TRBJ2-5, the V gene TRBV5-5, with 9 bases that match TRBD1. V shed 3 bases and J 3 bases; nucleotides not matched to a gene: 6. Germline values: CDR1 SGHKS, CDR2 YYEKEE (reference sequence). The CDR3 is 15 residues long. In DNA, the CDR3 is TGTGCCAGCAGCTCATGGACAGGGGTGGAAGAGACCCAGTACTTC. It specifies CASSSWTGVEETQYF.

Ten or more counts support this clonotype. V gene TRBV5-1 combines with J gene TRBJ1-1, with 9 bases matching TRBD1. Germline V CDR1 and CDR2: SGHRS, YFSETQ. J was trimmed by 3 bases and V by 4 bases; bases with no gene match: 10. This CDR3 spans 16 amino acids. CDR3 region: CASSMGQGGRDTEAFF. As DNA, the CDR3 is TGCGCCAGCAGCATGGGACAGGGTGGCCGGGACACTGAAGCTTTCTTT. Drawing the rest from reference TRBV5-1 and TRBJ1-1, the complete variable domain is KAGVTQTPRYLIKTRGQQVTLSCSPISGHRSVSWYQQTPGQGLQFLFEYFSETQRNKGNFPGRFSGRQFSNSRSEMNVSTLELGDSALYLCASSMGQGGRDTEAFFGQGTRLTVV.

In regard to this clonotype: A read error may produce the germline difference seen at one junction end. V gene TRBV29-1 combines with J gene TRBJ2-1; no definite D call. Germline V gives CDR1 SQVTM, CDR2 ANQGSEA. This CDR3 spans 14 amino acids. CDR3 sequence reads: CSVAGYGSFNEQFF. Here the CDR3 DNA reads TGCAGCGTTGCTGGGTATGGCTCCTTCAATGAGCAGTTCTTC.

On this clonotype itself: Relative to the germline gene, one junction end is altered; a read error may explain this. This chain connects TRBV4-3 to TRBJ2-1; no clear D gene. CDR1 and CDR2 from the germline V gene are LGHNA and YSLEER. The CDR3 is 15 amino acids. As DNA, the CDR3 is TGCACCAGCAGCCAAGAAGAACTTGCTGGTGGTGAGCAGTTCTTC. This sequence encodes CTSSQEELAGGEQFF.

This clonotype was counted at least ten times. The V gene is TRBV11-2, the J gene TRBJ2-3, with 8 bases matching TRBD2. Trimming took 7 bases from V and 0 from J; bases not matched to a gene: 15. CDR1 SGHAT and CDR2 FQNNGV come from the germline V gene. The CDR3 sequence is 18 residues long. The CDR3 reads CASIPGGFFLSSTDTQYF. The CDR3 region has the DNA TGTGCCAGCATCCCGGGAGGGTTTTTCCTTTCTAGCACAGATACGCAGTATTTT.

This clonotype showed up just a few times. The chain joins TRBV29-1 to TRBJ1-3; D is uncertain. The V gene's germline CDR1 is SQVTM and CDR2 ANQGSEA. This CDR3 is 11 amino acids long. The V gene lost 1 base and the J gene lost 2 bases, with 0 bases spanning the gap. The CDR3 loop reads CSVEAGNTIYF. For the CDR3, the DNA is TGCAGCGTTGAAGCTGGAAACACCATATATTTT.

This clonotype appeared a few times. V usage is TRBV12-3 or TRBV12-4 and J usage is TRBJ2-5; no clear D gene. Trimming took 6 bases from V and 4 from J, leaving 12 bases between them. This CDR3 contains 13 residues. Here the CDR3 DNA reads TGTGCCAGCAGCTATTTATGGGCAGAGACCCAGTACTTC. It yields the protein CASSYLWAETQYF.

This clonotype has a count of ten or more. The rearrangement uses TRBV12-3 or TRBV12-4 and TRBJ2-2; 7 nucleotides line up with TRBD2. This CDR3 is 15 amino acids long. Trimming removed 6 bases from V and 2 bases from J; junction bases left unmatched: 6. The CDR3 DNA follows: TGTGCCAGCAGGTCCGGGACTACTAACACCGGGGAGCTGTTTTTT. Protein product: CASRSGTTNTGELFF.

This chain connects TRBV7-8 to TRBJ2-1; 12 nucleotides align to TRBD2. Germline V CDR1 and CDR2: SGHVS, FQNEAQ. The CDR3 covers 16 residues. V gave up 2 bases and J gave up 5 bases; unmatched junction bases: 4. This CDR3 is CASSLKTSGGHNEQFF. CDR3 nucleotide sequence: TGTGCCAGCAGCTTAAAGACTAGCGGGGGACACAATGAGCAGTTCTTC.